The clone carrying this T cell receptor (beta chain) was detected many times. The authors diagnosed from clinical symptoms, serum thyroxine, TRAb, thyroid ultrasound and orbital computed tomography. The sequenced template was RNA, covering the TCR beta CDR3 region. HTBI-primed first-round RT-PCR preceded second-round multiplex PCR. TCRdb processed the multiplex PCR reads anew with MiXCR; each CDR3 protein has one entry. Among a few hundred thousand distinct CDR3 sequences, about a sixth were seen once, and the ten largest hold 2% to 3%. The entry originates in a study of Graves' ophthalmopathy and Graves' hyperthyroidism. This TCR derives from an adult woman with stable Graves' hyperthyroidism. Sample: peripheral blood.

CDR3: CASEGLHYEQYF. The DNA for the CDR3 is TGTGCCAGCGAGGGACTTCACTACGAGCAGTACTTC. The chain recombines TRBV2 with TRBJ2-7; D possibly corresponds to TRBD2 (6 bases). Trimming shortened V by 8 bases and J by 3 bases, and 11 bases separated the two germline ends. This CDR3 has 12 residues. Germline CDR1 SNHLY, CDR2 FYNNEI.